The text below deals with one TCR beta chain. This sample stems from a study of PD-1 blockade in classical Hodgkin lymphoma. Germline CDR1 and CDR2: SEHNR and FQNEAQ (reference sequence). Trimming stripped 5 bases from V and 2 bases from J, with 20 bases between. The CDR3 has 17 amino acids. Sequencing was performed with immunoSEQ multiplex PCR; in TCRdb, only in-frame clones are kept and a portion is missing. Of more than 140,000 clones in the sample, 78% were seen once. Each patient experienced a relapse that followed autologous stem cell transplantation, and brentuximab vedotin exposure varied. When best responses were assessed, they were complete response, partial response or progressive disease.

The gene calls are TRBV7-9 and TRBJ2-3; possible D gene TRBD1, 5 bases. The TCR sequence derives from a human donor with classical Hodgkin lymphoma. The material sequenced was peripheral blood mononuclear cells (PBMCs), taken before the second cycle of nivolumab. In nucleotides, the CDR3 is TGTGCCAGCAGCCAAGCCAATACAGGCGTCCTCACAGATACGCAGTATTTT. This translates into CASSQANTGVLTDTQYF.